A single T cell receptor (beta chain) is shown here with its context. Trimming removed 1 base from V and 1 base from J; junction bases left unmatched: 9. This CDR3 spans 18 amino acids. Germline values: CDR1 SGHTA, CDR2 FQGNSA. In the source study's methods: Amplification from reference gene primers served as the basis for estimated nucleated cell counts. Method: immunoSEQ multiplex PCR; TCRdb's copy keeps in-frame clones and lacks some. That table furnishes V, J and clone size, whereas the DNA furnished D and trimming. The table has over 70,000 clones, nearly 80% seen once. Seattle-derived patients entered the study during active infection and were followed longitudinally. This sample was taken from a study of blood T cell repertoires in COVID-19.

The receptor was isolated from a man aged 65-85 years with COVID-19, enrolled during active disease. J is TRBJ2-1 and V is TRBV7-2; 8 bases agree with TRBD1. The specimen sequenced was peripheral blood. DNA for the CDR3: TGTGCCAGCAGCTTAGTATCAGGGGGCGCGGGGTCCTACAATGAGCAGTTCTTC. It translates to CASSLVSGGAGSYNEQFF.